These 2 T cell receptor beta chains were sequenced from one sample in a study of T cell responses to AZD1222 COVID-19 vaccine. Clones were read by immunoSEQ multiplex PCR, and TCRdb kept only the in-frame ones, dropping some. The sample holds about 180,000 clones; about 86% are singletons and the top ten take 11%. Source: peripheral blood, taken 28 days after the second AZD1222 dose. The source of these receptors is an adult who received the AZD1222 COVID-19 vaccine.

The chain uses TRBV27 and TRBJ1-1, with a weak D call TRBD1 (6 bases). Trimming took off 3 bases at V and 2 bases at J, with 10 bases between the two ends. Germline-derived CDR1 and CDR2 are MNHEY and SMNVEV (reference sequence). The CDR3 has 14 amino acids. The CDR3 nucleotides are TGTGCCAGCAGTTTTAGAGGGGGTAACACTGAAGCTTTCTTT. Amino acid sequence: CASSFRGGNTEAFF.

The chain joins TRBV5-1 to TRBJ2-1; TRBD2 matches at 7 bases. CDR3 length: 15 amino acids. Germline-derived CDR1 and CDR2 are SGHRS and YFSETQ. Unmatched junction bases numbered 2, after V lost 2 bases and J lost 0 bases. The DNA for the CDR3 is TGCGCCAGCAGCTTAGCGGGGTTCTCCTACAATGAGCAGTTCTTC. As protein: CASSLAGFSYNEQFF.